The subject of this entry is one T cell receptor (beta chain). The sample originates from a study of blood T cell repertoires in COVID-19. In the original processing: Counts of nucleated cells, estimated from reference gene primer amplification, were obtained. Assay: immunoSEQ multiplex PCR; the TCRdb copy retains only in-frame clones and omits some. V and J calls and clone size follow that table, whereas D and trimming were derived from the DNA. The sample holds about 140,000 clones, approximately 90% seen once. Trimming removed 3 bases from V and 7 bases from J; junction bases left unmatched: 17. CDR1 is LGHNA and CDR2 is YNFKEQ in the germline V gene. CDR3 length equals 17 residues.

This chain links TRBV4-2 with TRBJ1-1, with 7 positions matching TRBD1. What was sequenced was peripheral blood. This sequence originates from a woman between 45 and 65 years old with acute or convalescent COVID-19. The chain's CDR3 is CASSQDRGWDSGLEAFF. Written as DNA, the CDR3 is TGTGCCAGCAGCCAGGACCGAGGCTGGGACAGTGGACTTGAAGCTTTCTTT.